This T cell receptor beta chain comes out of a study of Ad26.COV2.S vaccination and SARS-CoV-2 variants. Study-wide background: Vaccine-arm donor from the placebo-controlled COV1001 Ad26.COV2.S trial.

This clone was found once. Treatment of the sample: over 15 received Ad26.COV2.S at low or high dose, single or two shots; several received placebo; per-sample allocation not given. Samples came from day 63 after the first vaccine or placebo injection. Assay used: immunoSEQ multiplex PCR; TCRdb lists only in-frame clones, some missing. Of under 500,000 clones in the sample, 92% were seen once. The clonotype was recovered from a person between 18 and 65 years old who received the Ad26.COV2.S COVID-19 vaccine or a placebo. The sample here was peripheral blood, taken in a trial of Ad26.COV2.S vaccine versus placebo.

The CDR3 sequence is CASSQDPGASNTGELFF. CDR3 nucleotides: TGCGCCAGCAGCCAAGATCCCGGCGCTTCGAACACCGGGGAGCTGTTTTTT. The gene calls are TRBV4-3 and TRBJ2-2; D is ambiguous. V gave up 0 bases and J gave up 0 bases, with 11 bases separating them. The CDR3 consists of 17 residues. Looked up from germline, CDR1 is LGHNA and CDR2 is YSLEER.